This T cell receptor beta chain was obtained from a study of blood T cell repertoires in COVID-19. Whole-study context: The study drew acute and convalescent COVID-19 samples from the United States, Italy and Spain.

In the original analysis: Scientists estimated how many nucleated cells there were by amplifying reference gene primers. The protocol was immunoSEQ multiplex PCR, while the TCRdb copy is restricted to in-frame clones and leaves out a portion. V, J and clone size were drawn from that table, and D and trimming were deduced from the DNA. The table records 150,000 to 200,000 clones, about nine tenths of them present only once. Participants' own reports of clinical history determined their cohort assignment. Cohort 3 donors counted as recovered after two negative PCRs, clearance, or resolved symptoms. The sequenced sample was PBMCs or T cells enriched from blood (not recorded which). The TCR comes from a woman under 40 who had recovered from COVID-19.

The CDR3 sequence: CASSYTGTGASGFTYEQYF. CDR3 in DNA: TGCGCCAGCAGCTATACCGGGACAGGGGCTAGCGGGTTTACCTACGAGCAGTACTTC. The J gene is TRBJ2-7, the V gene TRBV5-1; 10 positions agree with TRBD1. Germline values: CDR1 SGHRS, CDR2 YFSETQ. This CDR3 is 19 amino acids long. The V and J ends lost 3 bases and 2 bases, in that order; junction bases with no gene match: 17.